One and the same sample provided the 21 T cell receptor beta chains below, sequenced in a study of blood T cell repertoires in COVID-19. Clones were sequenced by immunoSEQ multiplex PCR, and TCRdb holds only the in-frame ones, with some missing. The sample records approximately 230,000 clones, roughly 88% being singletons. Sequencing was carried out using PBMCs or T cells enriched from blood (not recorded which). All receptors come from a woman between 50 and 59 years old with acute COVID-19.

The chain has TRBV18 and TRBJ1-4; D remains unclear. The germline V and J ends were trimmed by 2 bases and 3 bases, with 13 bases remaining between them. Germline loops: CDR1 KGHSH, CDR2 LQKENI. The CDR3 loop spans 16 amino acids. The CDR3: CASSPRTDVSNEKLFF. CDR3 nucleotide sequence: TGTGCCAGCTCACCAAGAACAGACGTTTCTAATGAAAAACTGTTTTTT.

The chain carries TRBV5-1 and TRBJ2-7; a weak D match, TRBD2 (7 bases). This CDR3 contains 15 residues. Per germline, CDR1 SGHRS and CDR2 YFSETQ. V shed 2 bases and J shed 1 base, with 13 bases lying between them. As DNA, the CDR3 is TGCGCCAGCAGCTTCCAAGGGGGAGGGTCCTACGAGCAGTACTTC. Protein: CASSFQGGGSYEQYF. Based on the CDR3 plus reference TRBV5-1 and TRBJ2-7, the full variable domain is KAGVTQTPRYLIKTRGQQVTLSCSPISGHRSVSWYQQTPGQGLQFLFEYFSETQRNKGNFPGRFSGRQFSNSRSEMNVSTLELGDSALYLCASSFQGGGSYEQYFGPGTRLTVT.

CDR3 sequence reads: CASSGREGRFNEQFF. The CDR3 DNA reads as TGTGCCAGTTCGGGACGGGAGGGTCGATTCAATGAGCAGTTCTTC. The chain joins TRBV19 to TRBJ2-1; the match to TRBD2 covers 8 bases. In germline, CDR1 is LNHDA, CDR2 SQIVND (reference sequence). The CDR3 length is 15 residues. V lost 8 bases and J lost 6; bases outside the gene matches: 12.

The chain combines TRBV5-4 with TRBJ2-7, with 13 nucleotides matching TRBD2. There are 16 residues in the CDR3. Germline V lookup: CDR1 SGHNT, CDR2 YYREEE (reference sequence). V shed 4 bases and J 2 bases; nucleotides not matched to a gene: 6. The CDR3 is CASSTRTSGSAYEQYF. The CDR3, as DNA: TGTGCCAGCAGCACACGGACTAGCGGGAGCGCCTACGAGCAGTACTTC.

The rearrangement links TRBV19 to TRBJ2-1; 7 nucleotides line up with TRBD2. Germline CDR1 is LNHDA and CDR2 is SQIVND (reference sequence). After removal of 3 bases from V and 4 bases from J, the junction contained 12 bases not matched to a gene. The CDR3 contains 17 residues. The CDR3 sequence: CASSMPPPGLGYNEQFF. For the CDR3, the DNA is TGTGCCAGTAGTATGCCCCCCCCCGGACTAGGGTACAATGAGCAGTTCTTC.

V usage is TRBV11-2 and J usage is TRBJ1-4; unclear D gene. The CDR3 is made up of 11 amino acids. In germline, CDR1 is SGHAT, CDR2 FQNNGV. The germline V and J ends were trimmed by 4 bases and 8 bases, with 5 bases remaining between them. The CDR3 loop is CASSSREKLFF. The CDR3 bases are TGTGCCAGCAGCTCGCGCGAAAAACTGTTTTTT.

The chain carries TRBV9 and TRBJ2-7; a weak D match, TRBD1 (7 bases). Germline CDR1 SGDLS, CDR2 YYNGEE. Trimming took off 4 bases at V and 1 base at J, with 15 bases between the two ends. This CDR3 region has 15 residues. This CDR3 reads CASSPRAGGSYEQYF. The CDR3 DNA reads TGTGCCAGCAGCCCCCGGGCAGGGGGGTCCTACGAGCAGTACTTC.

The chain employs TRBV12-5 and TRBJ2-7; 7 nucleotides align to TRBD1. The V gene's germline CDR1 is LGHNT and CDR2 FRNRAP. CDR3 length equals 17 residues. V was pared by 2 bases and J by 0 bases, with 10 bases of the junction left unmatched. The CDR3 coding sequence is TGTGCTAGTGGTTTGTCCCCCCAGGCAGGGGGCTCCTACGAGCAGTACTTC. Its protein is CASGLSPQAGGSYEQYF.

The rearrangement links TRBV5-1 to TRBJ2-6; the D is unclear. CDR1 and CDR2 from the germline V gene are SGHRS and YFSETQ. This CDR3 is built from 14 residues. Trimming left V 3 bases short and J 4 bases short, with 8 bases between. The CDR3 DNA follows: TGCGCCAGCAGCTCGTCCACAGGGGCCAACGTCCTGACTTTC. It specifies CASSSSTGANVLTF.

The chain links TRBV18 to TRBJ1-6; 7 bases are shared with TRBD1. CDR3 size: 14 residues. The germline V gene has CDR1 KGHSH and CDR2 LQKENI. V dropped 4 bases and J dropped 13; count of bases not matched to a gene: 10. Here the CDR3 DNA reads TGTGCCAGCTCACTAAGACAGGGTCAGACCCCCCTCCACTTT. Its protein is CASSLRQGQTPLHF.

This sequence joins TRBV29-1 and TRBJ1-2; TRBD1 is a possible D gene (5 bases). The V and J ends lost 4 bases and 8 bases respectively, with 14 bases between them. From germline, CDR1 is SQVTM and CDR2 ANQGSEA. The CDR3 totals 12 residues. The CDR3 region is CSVVRVPWGYTF. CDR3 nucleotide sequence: TGCAGCGTTGTCAGGGTGCCATGGGGCTACACCTTC.

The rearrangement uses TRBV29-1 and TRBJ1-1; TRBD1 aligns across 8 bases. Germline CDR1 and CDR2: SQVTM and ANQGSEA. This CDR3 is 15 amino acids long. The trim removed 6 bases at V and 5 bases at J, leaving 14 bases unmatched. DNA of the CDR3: TGCAGCGTCGCGCGCGCGGACAGGGTTAGGACTGAAGCTTTCTTT. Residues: CSVARADRVRTEAFF.

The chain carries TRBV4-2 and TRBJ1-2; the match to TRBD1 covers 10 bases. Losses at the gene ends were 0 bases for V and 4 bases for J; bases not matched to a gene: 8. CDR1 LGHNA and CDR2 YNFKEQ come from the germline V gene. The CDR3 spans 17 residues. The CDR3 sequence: CASSQDPVGQGTYGYTF. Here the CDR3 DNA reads TGTGCCAGCAGCCAAGACCCGGTGGGACAGGGGACCTATGGCTACACCTTC.

The CDR3 sequence is CASSPTGQPNTEAFF. The CDR3 DNA is TGTGCCAGCAGCCCGACTGGACAGCCGAACACTGAAGCTTTCTTT. V gene TRBV7-3 combines with J gene TRBJ1-1; possibly TRBD1 for D (6 bases). Germline V CDR1 and CDR2: SGHTA, FQGTGA. The CDR3 totals 15 residues. Trimming took 5 bases from V and 1 from J, leaving 14 bases between them.

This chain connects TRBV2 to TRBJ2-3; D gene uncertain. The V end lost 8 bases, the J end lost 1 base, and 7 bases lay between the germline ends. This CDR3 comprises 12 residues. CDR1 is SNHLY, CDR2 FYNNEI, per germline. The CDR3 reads CASLVGTDTQYF. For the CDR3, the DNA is TGTGCCAGCCTCGTTGGCACAGATACGCAGTATTTT.

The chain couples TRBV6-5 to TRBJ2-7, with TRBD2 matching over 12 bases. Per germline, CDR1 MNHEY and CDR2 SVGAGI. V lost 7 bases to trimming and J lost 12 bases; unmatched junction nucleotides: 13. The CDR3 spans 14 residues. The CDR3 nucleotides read TGTGCCAGCACCCCTACTAGCGGGAGGTTTAATTTGTACTTC. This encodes CASTPTSGRFNLYF.

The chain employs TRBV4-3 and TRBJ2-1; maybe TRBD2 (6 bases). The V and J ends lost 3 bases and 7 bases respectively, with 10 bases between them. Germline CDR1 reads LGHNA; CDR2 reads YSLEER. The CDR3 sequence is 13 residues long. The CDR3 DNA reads TGCGCCAGCAGCCATCTGGAGGGGAATGAGCAGTTCTTC. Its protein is CASSHLEGNEQFF.

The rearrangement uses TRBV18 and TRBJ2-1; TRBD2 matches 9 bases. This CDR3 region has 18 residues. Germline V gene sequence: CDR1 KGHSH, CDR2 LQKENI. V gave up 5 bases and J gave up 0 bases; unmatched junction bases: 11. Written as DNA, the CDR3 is TGTGCCAGCTCAGCTCAAAGACTAGCGGAAAGCTCCTACAATGAGCAGTTCTTC. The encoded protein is CASSAQRLAESSYNEQFF.

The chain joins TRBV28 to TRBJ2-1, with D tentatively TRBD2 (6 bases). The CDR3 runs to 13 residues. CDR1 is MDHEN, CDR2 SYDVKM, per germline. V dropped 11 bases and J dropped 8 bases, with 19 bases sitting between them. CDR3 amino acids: CAGGGAGPHEQFF. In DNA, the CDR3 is TGTGCCGGAGGAGGGGCGGGACCACATGAGCAGTTCTTC.

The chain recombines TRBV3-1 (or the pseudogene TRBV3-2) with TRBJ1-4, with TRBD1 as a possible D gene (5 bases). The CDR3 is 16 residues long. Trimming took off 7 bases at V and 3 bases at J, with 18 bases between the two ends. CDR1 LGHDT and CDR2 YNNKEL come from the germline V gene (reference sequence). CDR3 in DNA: TGTGCCAGCACCTCCCATCAAGGGGCCCCTAATGAAAAACTGTTTTTT. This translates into CASTSHQGAPNEKLFF.

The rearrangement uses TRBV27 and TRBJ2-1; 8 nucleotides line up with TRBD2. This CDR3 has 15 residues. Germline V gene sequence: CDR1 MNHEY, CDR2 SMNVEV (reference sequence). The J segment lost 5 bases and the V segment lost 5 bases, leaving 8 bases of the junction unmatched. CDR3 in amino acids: CASSLIAGNHNEQFF. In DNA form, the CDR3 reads TGTGCCAGCAGTCTAATAGCGGGAAACCACAATGAGCAGTTCTTC.